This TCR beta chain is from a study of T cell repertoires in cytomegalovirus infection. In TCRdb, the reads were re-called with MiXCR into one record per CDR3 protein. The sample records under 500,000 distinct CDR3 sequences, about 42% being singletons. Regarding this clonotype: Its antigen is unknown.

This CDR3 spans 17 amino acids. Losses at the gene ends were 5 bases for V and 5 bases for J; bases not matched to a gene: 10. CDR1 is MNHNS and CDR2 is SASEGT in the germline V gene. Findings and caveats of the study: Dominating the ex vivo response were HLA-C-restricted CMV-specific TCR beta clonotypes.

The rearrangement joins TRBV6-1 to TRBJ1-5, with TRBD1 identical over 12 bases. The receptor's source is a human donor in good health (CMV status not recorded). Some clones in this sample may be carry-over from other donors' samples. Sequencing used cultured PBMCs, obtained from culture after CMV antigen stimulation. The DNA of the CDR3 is TGTGCCAGCAGTCAGACTCCGGGACAGGGGGCGGATCAGCCCCAGCATTTT. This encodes CASSQTPGQGADQPQHF.